The sequence of this TCR beta chain was determined in a study of T cell responses to AZD1222 COVID-19 vaccine. Clones were sequenced by immunoSEQ multiplex PCR, and TCRdb holds only the in-frame ones, with some missing. Of around 140,000 clones listed, approximately 90% were seen once; the top ten hold 1.6%. The table lists this clone with a few counts. Germline CDR1 and CDR2: MNHEY and SVGAGI. V was cut by 2 bases and J by 2 bases, with 15 bases left in between. CDR3 length equals 16 residues. Here the sequenced sample was peripheral blood, taken on day 0 of AZD1222 vaccination. The chain carries TRBV6-5 and TRBJ1-1; possibly TRBD1 for D (5 bases). This clonotype was obtained from an adult in good health. The DNA of the CDR3 is TGTGCCAGCAGTTACGATCTCTGGGGGGTCAACACTGAAGCTTTCTTT. Protein: CASSYDLWGVNTEAFF.